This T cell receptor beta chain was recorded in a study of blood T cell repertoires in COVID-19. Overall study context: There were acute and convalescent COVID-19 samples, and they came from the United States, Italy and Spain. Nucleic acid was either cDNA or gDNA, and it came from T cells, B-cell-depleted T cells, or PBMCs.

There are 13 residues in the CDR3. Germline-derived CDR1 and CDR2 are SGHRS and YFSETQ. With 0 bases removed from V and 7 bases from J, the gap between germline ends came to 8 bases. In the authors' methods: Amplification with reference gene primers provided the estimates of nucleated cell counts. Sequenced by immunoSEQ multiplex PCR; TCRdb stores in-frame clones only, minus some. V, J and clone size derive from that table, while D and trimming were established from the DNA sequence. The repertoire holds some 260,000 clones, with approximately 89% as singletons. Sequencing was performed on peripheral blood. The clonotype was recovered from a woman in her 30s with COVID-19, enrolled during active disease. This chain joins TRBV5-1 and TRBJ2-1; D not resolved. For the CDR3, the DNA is TGCGCCAGCAGCTTGGACTACGGGAATGAGCAGTTCTTC. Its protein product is CASSLDYGNEQFF.